This TCR beta chain comes out of a study of cytomegalovirus exposure and HLA in healthy donors. Whole-study results and caveats: Fewer than 200 TCR beta chains were listed as cytomegalovirus-associated.

Data came from immunoSEQ multiplex PCR; TCRdb stores just in-frame clones and leaves some out. This table has about 110,000 clones, around 85% appearing once. The CDR3 totals 13 residues. Deletions cut 0 bases from V and 8 bases from J, with 11 bases between. The V gene's germline CDR1 is SGDLS and CDR2 YYNGEE. This clone was observed once. Its matching antigen is unknown. Sequencing input: PBMCs. This clonotype originated in a woman aged 18 to 35 in good health and CMV-seronegative. The chain links TRBV9 to TRBJ1-2, with D maybe TRBD1 (6 bases). This CDR3 is CASSVVPGDGYTF. The CDR3 DNA is TGTGCCAGCAGCGTAGTTCCAGGGGACGGCTACACCTTC.